This T cell receptor (beta chain) was profiled in a study of blood T cell repertoires in COVID-19. Followed over time, Seattle patients had been enrolled while infection was active. Germline CDR1 SEHNR, CDR2 FQNEAQ (reference sequence). V lost 2 bases and J lost 7; bases outside the gene matches: 8. This CDR3 region has 16 residues. Source study methods: Reference gene primers were amplified, and this amplification served to estimate nucleated cell counts. The method was immunoSEQ multiplex PCR; TCRdb's version includes in-frame clones alone and lacks a portion of them. V and J calls and clone size are given by that table; D and trimming were obtained from the DNA. Among around 290,000 clones listed, 91% were seen once.

This chain connects TRBV7-9 to TRBJ2-1; 10 nucleotides line up with TRBD1. Sequenced input: peripheral blood. This TCR derives from a woman aged 30 to 39 with COVID-19, enrolled during active disease. CDR3 nucleotide sequence: TGTGCCAGCAGCTTATTCGGGACAGGGGCCAGGAATGAGCAGTTCTTC. Protein product: CASSLFGTGARNEQFF.